What follows describes a single T cell receptor beta chain. The antigen remains unidentified. Whole-study findings and limits: Tumor Tregs overlapped most with tumor, then blood, naive CD4+ cells. The larger-cohort validation was restricted to a single TCR beta V-J rearrangement rather than whole repertoires.

TCRdb re-analysed the 5' RACE reads in MiXCR, keeping a single row per CDR3 protein. The sample has tens of thousands of distinct CDR3 sequences; 25% to 30% are singletons. Germline CDR1 and CDR2: SGHDT and YYEEEE. The CDR3 has 14 amino acids. Trimming took off 0 bases at V and 0 bases at J, with 5 bases between the two ends. V and J are TRBV5-6 and TRBJ2-3, with D unresolved. Sequencing was performed on naive CD4+ T cells sorted from blood. Subset described: naive CD4+ T cells, CD4+CD45RA+CD25-. This receptor was obtained from a female donor with breast cancer. CDR3 nucleotides: TGTGCCAGCAGCTTGGCTCTAAGCACAGATACGCAGTATTTT. It codes for CASSLALSTDTQYF. Filled out from reference TRBV5-6 and TRBJ2-3, the complete variable domain reads DAGVTQSPTHLIKTRGQQVTLRCSPKSGHDTVSWYQQALGQGPQFIFQYYEEEERQRGNFPDRFSGHQFPNYSSELNVNALLLGDSALYLCASSLALSTDTQYFGPGTRLTVL.